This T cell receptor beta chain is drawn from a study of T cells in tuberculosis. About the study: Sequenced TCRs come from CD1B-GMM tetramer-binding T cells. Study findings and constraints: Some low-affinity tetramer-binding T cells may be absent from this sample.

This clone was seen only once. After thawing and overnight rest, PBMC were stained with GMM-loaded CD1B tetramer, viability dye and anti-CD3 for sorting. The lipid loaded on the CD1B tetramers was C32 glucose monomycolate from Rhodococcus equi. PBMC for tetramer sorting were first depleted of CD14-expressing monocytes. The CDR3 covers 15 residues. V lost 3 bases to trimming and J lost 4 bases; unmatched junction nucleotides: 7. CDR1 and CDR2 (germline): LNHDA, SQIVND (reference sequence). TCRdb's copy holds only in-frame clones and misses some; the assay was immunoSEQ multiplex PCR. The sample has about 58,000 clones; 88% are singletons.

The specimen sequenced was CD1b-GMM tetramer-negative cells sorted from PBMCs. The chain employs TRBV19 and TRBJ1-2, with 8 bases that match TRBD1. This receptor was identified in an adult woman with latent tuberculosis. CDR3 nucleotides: TGTGCCAGTAGTATTATACAGGGGGTTAGCTATGGCTACACCTTC. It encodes CASSIIQGVSYGYTF. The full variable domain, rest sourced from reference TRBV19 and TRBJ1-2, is DGGITQSPKYLFRKEGQNVTLSCEQNLNHDAMYWYRQDPGQGLRLIYYSQIVNDFQKGDIAEGYSVSREKKESFPLTVTSAQKNPTAFYLCASSIIQGVSYGYTFGSGTRLTVV.